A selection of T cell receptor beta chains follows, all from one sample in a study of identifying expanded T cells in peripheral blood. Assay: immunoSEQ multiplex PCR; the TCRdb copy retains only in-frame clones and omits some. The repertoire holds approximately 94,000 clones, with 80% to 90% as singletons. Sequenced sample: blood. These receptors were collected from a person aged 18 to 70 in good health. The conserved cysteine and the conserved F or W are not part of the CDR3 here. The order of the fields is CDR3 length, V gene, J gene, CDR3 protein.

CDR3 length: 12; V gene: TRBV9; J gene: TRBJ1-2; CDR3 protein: ASSPTQGLGGYT
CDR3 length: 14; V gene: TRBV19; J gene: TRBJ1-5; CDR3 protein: AQGKPRQPSNQPQH
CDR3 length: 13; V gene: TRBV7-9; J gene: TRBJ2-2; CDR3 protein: ASSPLDGDTGELF
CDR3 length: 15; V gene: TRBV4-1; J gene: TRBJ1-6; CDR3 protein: ASSQEGAGGDPVGLH
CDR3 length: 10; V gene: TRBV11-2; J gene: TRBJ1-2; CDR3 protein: ASSSTGYGYT
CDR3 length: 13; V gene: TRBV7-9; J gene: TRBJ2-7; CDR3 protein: ASSLQGLLAYEQY
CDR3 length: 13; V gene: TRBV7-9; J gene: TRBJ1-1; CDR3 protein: ASSLEPRKNTEAF
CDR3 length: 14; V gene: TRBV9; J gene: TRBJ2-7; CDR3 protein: ASSPRSLEVPYEQY
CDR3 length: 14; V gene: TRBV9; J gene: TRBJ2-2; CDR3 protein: ASTFAGGEVTGELF
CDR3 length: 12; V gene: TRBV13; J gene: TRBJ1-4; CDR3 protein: ASSSKGYREKLF
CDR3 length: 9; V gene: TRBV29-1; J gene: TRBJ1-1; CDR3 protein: SVWTVTEAF
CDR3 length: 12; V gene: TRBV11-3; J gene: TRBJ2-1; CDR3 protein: ASSLYRQDDEQF
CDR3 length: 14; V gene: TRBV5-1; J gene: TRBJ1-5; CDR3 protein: ASSLAPGARYQPQH
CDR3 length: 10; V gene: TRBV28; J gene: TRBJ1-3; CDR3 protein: ASSQGQNTIY
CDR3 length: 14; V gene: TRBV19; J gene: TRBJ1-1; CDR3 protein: ASSTLPGQGAEGAF
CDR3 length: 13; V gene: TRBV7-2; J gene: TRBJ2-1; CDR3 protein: ASSFKPGGYNEQF
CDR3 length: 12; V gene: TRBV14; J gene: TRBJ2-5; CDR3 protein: ASSLPGLAETQY
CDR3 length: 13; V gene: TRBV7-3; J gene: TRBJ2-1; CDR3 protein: ASSLASGGYNEQF
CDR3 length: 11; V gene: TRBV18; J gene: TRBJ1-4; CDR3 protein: ASSGQGSEKLF
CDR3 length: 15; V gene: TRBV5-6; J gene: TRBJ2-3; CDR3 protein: ASSAPGQVKSTDTQY
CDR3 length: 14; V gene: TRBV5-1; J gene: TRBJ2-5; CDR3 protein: ASSQGTTGGGETQY
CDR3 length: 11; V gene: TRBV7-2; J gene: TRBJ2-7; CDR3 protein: ASSLGHSYEQY
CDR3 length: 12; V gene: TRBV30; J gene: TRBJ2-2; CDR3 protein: AWSVRSAAGELF
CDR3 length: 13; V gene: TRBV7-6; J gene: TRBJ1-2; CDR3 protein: ASSLEAGQLNGYT
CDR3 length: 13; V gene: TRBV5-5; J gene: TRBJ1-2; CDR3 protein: ASSLAPGQGYGYT
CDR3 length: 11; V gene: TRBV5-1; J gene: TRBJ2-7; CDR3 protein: ASSWQGVNEQY
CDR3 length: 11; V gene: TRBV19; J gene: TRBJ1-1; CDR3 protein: ASKNDANTEAF
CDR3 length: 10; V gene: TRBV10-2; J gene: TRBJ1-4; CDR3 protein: ARRTGQEKLF
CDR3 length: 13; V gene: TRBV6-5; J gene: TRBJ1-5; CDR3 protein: ASSYSQGGNQPQH
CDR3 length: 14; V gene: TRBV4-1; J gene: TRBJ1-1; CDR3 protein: ASSQGSNRANTEAF
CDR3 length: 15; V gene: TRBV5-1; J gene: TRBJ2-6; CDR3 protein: ASSLGTGGSGANVLT
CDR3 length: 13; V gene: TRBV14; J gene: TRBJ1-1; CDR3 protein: ASSQTWAASTEAF
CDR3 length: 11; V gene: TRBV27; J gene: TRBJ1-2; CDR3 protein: ASSLGANYGYT
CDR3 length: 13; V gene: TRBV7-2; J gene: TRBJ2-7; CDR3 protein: ASSLVPGGSYEQY
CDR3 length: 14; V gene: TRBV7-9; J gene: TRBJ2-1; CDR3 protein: ASSDLAGGPGNEQF
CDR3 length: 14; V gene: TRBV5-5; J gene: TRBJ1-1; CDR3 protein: ASSFFWAGENTEAF
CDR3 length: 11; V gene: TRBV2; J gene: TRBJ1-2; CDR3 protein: ASSLGWNYGYT
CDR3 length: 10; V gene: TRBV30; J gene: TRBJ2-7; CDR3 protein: AWSPQGYEQY
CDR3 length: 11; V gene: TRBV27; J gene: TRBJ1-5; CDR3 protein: ASSFREDQPQH
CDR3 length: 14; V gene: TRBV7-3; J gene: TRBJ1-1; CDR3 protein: ASSLTGGGMNTEAF
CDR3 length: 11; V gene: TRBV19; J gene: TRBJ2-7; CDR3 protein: ASSIGTSGSQY
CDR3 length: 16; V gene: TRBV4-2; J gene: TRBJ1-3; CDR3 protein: ASSPDPPGGASGNTIY
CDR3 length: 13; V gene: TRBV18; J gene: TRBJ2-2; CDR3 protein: ASSPPRGDTGELF
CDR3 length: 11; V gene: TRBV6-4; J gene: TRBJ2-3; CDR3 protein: ASSETRDHTQY
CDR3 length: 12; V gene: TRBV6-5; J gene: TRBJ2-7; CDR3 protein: ASSSLARTYEQY
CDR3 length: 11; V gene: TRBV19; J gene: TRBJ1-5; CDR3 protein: ASSTELNQPQH
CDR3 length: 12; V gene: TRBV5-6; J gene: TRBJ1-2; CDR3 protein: ASSSIQGGGGYT
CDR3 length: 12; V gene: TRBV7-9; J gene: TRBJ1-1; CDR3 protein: ASSLGLTNTEAF
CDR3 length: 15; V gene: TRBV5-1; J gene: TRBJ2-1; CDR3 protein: ASSLPFDRGPLDEQF
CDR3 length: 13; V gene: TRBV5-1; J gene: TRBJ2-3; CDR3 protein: ASNSLPGLGDTQY
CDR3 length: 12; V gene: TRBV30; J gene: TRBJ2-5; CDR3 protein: ASTSGRAYETQY
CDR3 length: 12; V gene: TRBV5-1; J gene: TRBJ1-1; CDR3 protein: ASSLEGLGTEAF
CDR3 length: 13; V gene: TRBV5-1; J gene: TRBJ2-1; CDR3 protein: ASSASSATYNEQF
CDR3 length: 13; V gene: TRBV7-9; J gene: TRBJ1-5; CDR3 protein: ASSLGGYSNQPQH
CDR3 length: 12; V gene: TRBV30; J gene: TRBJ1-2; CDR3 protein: AGGVRDRAYGYT